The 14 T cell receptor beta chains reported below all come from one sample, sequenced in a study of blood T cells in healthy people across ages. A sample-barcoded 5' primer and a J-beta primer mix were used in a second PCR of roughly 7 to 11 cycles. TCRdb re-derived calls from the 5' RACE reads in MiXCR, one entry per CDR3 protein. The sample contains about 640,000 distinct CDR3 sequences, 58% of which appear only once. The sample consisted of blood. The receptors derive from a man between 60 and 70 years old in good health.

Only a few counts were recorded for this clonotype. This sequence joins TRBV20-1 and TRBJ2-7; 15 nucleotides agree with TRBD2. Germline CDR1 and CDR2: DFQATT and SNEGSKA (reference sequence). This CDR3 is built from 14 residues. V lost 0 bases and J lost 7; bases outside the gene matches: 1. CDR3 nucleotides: TGCAGTGCTAGAGATGGGACTAGCGGGGGGGAGCAGTACTTC. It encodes CSARDGTSGGEQYF.

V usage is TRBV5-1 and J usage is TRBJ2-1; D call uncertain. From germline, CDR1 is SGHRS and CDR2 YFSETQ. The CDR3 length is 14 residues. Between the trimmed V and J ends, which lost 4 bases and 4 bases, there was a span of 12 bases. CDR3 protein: CASSPSFYYNEQFF. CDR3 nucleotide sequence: TGCGCCAGCAGCCCCTCGTTCTATTACAATGAGCAGTTCTTC.

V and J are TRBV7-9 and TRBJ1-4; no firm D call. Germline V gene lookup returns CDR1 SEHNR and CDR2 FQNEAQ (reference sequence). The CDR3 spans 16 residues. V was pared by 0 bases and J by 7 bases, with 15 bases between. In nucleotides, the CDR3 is TGTGCCAGCAGCTTAGCGTCAGGAAACCCCACTGAAAAACTGTTTTTT. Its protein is CASSLASGNPTEKLFF.

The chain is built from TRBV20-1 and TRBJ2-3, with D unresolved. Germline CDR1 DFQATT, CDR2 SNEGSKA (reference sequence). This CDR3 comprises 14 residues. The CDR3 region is CSTFGFLNTDTQYF. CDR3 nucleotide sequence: TGCAGCACATTCGGGTTCCTGAACACAGATACGCAGTATTTT.

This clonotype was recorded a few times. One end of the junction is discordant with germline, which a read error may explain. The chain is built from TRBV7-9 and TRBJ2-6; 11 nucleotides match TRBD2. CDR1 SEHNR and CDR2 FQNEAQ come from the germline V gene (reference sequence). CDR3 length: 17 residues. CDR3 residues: CASRLAGGPLGANVLTF. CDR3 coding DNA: TGTGCCAGCAGATTAGCGGGGGGGCCGCTCGGGGCCAACGTCCTGACTTTC.

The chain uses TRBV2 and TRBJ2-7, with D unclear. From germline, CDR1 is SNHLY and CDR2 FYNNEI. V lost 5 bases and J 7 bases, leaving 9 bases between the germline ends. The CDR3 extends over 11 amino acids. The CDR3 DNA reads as TGTGCCAGCAGTAGACTCGGGGAGCAGTACTTC. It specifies CASSRLGEQYF.

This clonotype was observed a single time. The CDR3 DNA sequence: TGTGCCACCAGCAGAGGGCGATTTGGCCAGTACGCTTCACCCCTCCACTTT. It specifies CATSRGRFGQYASPLHF. The chain links TRBV15 to TRBJ1-6; D remains unclear. The germline V gene encodes CDR1 LNHNV and CDR2 YYDKDF (reference sequence). This CDR3 is 17 amino acids long. V lost 1 base to trimming and J lost 9 bases, with 19 bases between them.

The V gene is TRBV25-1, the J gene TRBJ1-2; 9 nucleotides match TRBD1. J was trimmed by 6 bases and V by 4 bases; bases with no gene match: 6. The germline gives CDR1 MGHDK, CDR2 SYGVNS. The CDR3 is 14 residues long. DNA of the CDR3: TGTGCCAGCAGTGTCCCCGGGACAGGGAATGGCTACACCTTC. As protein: CASSVPGTGNGYTF.

In nucleotides, the CDR3 is TGTGCCAGCCTTCCACGACAGTACAATGAGCAGTTCTTC. As protein: CASLPRQYNEQFF. V is TRBV2 and J is TRBJ2-1, with TRBD1 as a possible D gene (5 bases). Germline V gives CDR1 SNHLY, CDR2 FYNNEI. The CDR3 has 13 residues. Trimming took 8 bases from V and 4 from J, leaving 12 bases between them.

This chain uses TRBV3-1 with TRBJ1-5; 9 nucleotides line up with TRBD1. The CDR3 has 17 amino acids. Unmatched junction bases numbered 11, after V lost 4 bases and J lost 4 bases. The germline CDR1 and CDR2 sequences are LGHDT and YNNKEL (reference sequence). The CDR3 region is CASSRGTGRALNQPQHF. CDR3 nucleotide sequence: TGTGCCAGCAGCCGGGGGACAGGGAGGGCGCTTAATCAGCCCCAGCATTTT. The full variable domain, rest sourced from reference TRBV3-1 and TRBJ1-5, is DTAVSQTPKYLVTQMGNDKSIKCEQNLGHDTMYWYKQDSKKFLKIMFSYNNKELIINETVPNRFSPKSPDKAHLNLHINSLELGDSAVYFCASSRGTGRALNQPQHFGDGTRLSIL.

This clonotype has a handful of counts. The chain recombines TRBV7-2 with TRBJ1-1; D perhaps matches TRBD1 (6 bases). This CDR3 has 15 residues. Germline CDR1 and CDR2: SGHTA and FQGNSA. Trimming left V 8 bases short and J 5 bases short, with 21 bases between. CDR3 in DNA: TGTGCCAGCCTCCGCGTAGTGGGGGCAGGGACTGAAGCTTTCTTT. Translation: CASLRVVGAGTEAFF.

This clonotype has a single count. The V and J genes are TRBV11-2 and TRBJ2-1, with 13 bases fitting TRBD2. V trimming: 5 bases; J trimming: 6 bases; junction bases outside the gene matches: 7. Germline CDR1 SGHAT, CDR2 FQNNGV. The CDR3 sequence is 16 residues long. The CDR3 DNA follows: TGTGCCAGCAGCCGTTCACTAGCGGGGGGGCGCAATGAGCAGTTCTTC. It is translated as CASSRSLAGGRNEQFF.

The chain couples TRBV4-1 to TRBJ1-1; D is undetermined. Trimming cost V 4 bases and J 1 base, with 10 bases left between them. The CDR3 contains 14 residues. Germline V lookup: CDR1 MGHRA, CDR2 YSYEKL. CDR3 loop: CASSLQNQNTEAFF. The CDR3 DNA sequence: TGCGCCAGCAGCCTACAGAACCAGAACACTGAAGCTTTCTTT.

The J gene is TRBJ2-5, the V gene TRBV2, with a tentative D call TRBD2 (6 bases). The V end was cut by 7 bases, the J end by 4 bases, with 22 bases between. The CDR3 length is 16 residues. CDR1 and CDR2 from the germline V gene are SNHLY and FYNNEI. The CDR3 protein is CASTRDSPSPGETQYF. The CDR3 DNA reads TGTGCCAGCACCCGGGACTCCCCCTCTCCGGGAGAGACCCAGTACTTC. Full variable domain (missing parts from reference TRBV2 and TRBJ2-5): EPEVTQTPSHQVTQMGQEVILRCVPISNHLYFYWYRQILGQKVEFLVSFYNNEISEKSEIFDDQFSVERPDGSNFTLKIRSTKLEDSAMYFCASTRDSPSPGETQYFGPGTRLLVL.